Listed below are T cell receptor beta chains from one sample, sequenced in a study of T cell repertoires in cytomegalovirus infection. TCRdb reprocessed the reads with MiXCR, giving one entry per CDR3 protein. The sample includes 750,000 to 950,000 distinct CDR3 sequences, about 28% of them seen just once. The antigens for these receptors are not known. This specimen was cultured CD8+ T cells from PBMCs, taken from culture after CMV antigen stimulation. The source of these receptors is a human donor in good health (CMV status not recorded). Some clones in this sample may be carry-over from other donors' samples. The conserved cysteine and the conserved F or W are not part of the CDR3 here. The order of the fields is V gene, J gene, CDR3 length, CDR3 protein.

V: TRBV20-1
J: TRBJ1-5
length: 13
CDR3: SARETGPSEKPQH

V: TRBV29-1
J: TRBJ1-1
length: 12
CDR3: SVEEGSPNTEAF

V: TRBV27
J: TRBJ2-6
length: 15
CDR3: ASSLRGASSGANVLT

V: TRBV7-9
J: TRBJ1-5
length: 12
CDR3: ASSLPGFNQPQH

V: TRBV7-4
J: TRBJ1-6
length: 13
CDR3: ASSARDRGYSPLH

V: TRBV12-3/TRBV12-4
J: TRBJ2-5
length: 16
CDR3: ASSSGTSGGEVAETQY

V: TRBV12-5
J: TRBJ2-5
length: 12
CDR3: ASGLDPREGTQY

V: TRBV6-1
J: TRBJ1-2
length: 10
CDR3: ASVGPGYGYT

V: TRBV20-1
J: TRBJ2-1
length: 14
CDR3: SAPPLEGSSYNEQF

V: TRBV7-6
J: TRBJ1-4
length: 14
CDR3: ASSFSFGSPSEKLF

V: TRBV12-5
J: TRBJ1-2
length: 13
CDR3: ASGLGRTIPHGYT

V: TRBV6-8
J: TRBJ2-2
length: 12
CDR3: ASSYAMNTGELF

V: TRBV7-2
J: TRBJ1-2
length: 12
CDR3: ASSSLIGQGGYT

V: TRBV5-3
J: TRBJ1-1
length: 10
CDR3: ASSFEYTEAF

V: TRBV20-1
J: TRBJ2-7
length: 12
CDR3: SADPGDRGGEQY

V: TRBV7-9
J: TRBJ2-1
length: 14
CDR3: ANSSGTSQLWGEQF

V: TRBV10-3
J: TRBJ2-3
length: 14
CDR3: AISLGLAGPTDTQY

V: TRBV7-2
J: TRBJ1-4
length: 12
CDR3: ASSLNRGNEKLF

V: TRBV19
J: TRBJ1-2
length: 14
CDR3: ASSIGRGIANYGYT

V: TRBV7-8
J: TRBJ2-3
length: 14
CDR3: ASSHTRQGSGDTQY

V: TRBV19
J: TRBJ1-4
length: 15
CDR3: ASIGDRGHATNEKLF

V: TRBV4-1
J: TRBJ1-2
length: 12
CDR3: ASLGQGPAGGYT

V: TRBV5-4
J: TRBJ2-3
length: 14
CDR3: ASSSPSGVRTDTQY

V: TRBV12-3/TRBV12-4
J: TRBJ2-7
length: 11
CDR3: ASTLGWSYEQY

V: TRBV29-1
J: TRBJ2-1
length: 12
CDR3: SVLQGDRGNEQF

V: TRBV7-9
J: TRBJ1-3
length: 14
CDR3: ASSVPGTTSGNTIY

V: TRBV14
J: TRBJ1-2
length: 12
CDR3: ASSPRHERNGYT

V: TRBV4-1
J: TRBJ1-3
length: 15
CDR3: ASSQDRGPYSGNTIY

V: TRBV6-1
J: TRBJ1-2
length: 13
CDR3: ASSTLGTGGYGYT

V: TRBV4-1
J: TRBJ1-2
length: 13
CDR3: ASSLIRDRVDGYT

V: TRBV29-1
J: TRBJ2-1
length: 11
CDR3: SVEELAINEQF

V: TRBV28
J: TRBJ1-2
length: 11
CDR3: ASNRDRLYGYT

V: TRBV6-1
J: TRBJ2-3
length: 11
CDR3: ASIRLGTDTQY

V: TRBV7-2
J: TRBJ1-5
length: 14
CDR3: ASSLDNWGPNQPQH

V: TRBV19
J: TRBJ1-2
length: 12
CDR3: ASSQQGRAYNST

V: TRBV6-5
J: TRBJ2-1
length: 13
CDR3: ASSYSAGGHNEQF

V: TRBV7-9
J: TRBJ2-2
length: 12
CDR3: ASSLGGGVGELF